Shown below are 26 T cell receptor beta chains from a single sample sequenced in a study of cytomegalovirus exposure and HLA in healthy donors. The PCR made use of 60 Vbeta and 13 Jbeta primers. Measured with immunoSEQ multiplex PCR; TCRdb has only the in-frame clones, and not every one. Of roughly 140,000 clones in the sample, 79% were seen once. The sample consisted of PBMCs. The receptors derive from a human donor in good health.

Concerning this clone itself: This same CDR3 is encoded by further DNA sequences in the sample. CDR3 in amino acids: CASSLTSGYNEQFF. Here the CDR3 DNA reads TGTGCCAGCAGTTTGACTAGCGGATACAATGAGCAGTTCTTC. V and J are TRBV28 and TRBJ2-1; 9 bases align to TRBD2. Germline V gene data show CDR1 as MDHEN and CDR2 as SYDVKM. J lost 4 bases, V lost 3 bases, and 1 base had no gene match. CDR3 length: 14 residues.

This chain uses TRBV5-5 with TRBJ2-2, with TRBD2 as a possible D gene (5 bases). This CDR3 comprises 14 residues. Trimming pared 6 bases from V and 7 bases from J, leaving 16 bases between. Germline lookup yields CDR1 SGHKS and CDR2 YYEKEE (reference sequence). The CDR3 DNA sequence: TGTGCCAGCACCTCGGGGTGGACTCTCGGGGAGCTGTTTTTT. It encodes CASTSGWTLGELFF.

V and J are TRBV10-3 and TRBJ1-1, with 10 bases identical to TRBD1. Germline V lookup: CDR1 ENHRY, CDR2 SYGVKD. V shed 6 bases and J 5 bases; nucleotides not matched to a gene: 9. This CDR3 contains 15 residues. The CDR3 spells CAISRDRGTSTEAFF. The CDR3 DNA follows: TGTGCCATCAGCCGGGACAGGGGAACATCTACTGAAGCTTTCTTT.

The chain is built from TRBV7-8 and TRBJ1-2, with a possible D match to TRBD1 (6 bases). Germline V gives CDR1 SGHVS, CDR2 FQNEAQ. The V end was cut by 0 bases, the J end by 8 bases, with 13 bases between. The length of the CDR3 is 14 residues. The chain's CDR3 is CASSLAGQGRGYTF. The CDR3 nucleotides are TGTGCCAGCAGCTTAGCGGGGCAGGGGCGAGGCTACACCTTC.

The chain is built from TRBV13 and TRBJ2-7, with a tentative D call TRBD1 (5 bases). Germline assignment: CDR1 PRHDT and CDR2 FYEKMQ (reference sequence). The CDR3 is 14 amino acids. The V end was cut by 0 bases, the J end by 2 bases, with 8 bases between. The CDR3 region has the DNA TGTGCCAGCAGCTTAGGGACAGCAACCTACGAGCAGTACTTC. Protein product: CASSLGTATYEQYF. Based on the CDR3 plus reference TRBV13 and TRBJ2-7, the full variable domain is AAGVIQSPRHLIKEKRETATLKCYPIPRHDTVYWYQQGPGQDPQFLISFYEKMQSDKGSIPDRFSAQQFSDYHSELNMSSLELGDSALYFCASSLGTATYEQYFGPGTRLTVT.

About this clone: Germline and junction disagree at one end, which may indicate a read error. This rearrangement joins TRBV7-9 to TRBJ2-3; D uncertain. Germline V CDR1 and CDR2: SEHNR, FQNEAQ (reference sequence). This CDR3 is 12 amino acids long. This CDR3 reads CSSSYSVDTQYF. In DNA, the CDR3 is TGTTCCAGCAGCTATTCGGTGGATACGCAGTATTTT.

This chain connects TRBV11-2 to TRBJ2-1; D may be TRBD2 (5 bases). Trimming pared 3 bases from V and 12 bases from J, leaving 30 bases between. The CDR3 is 18 amino acids. Looked up from germline, CDR1 is SGHAT and CDR2 is FQNNGV. CDR3 in DNA: TGTGCCAGCAGCTTTCCACTAGGTACTTCTCGGGTCCTGGACGGGCAGTTCTTC. It codes for CASSFPLGTSRVLDGQFF.

This chain links TRBV10-3 with TRBJ2-7; D uncertain. CDR1 and CDR2 from the germline V gene are ENHRY and SYGVKD. The V gene lost 0 bases and the J gene lost 3 bases, with 9 bases spanning the gap. The CDR3 is made up of 14 amino acids. The DNA of the CDR3 is TGTGCCATCAGTGAGTCGTGGCAGGACTACGAGCAGTACTTC. It translates to CAISESWQDYEQYF.

The chain is built from TRBV27 and TRBJ2-7; tentative D call: TRBD1 (6 bases). This CDR3 comprises 15 residues. With 5 bases removed from V and 5 bases from J, the gap between germline ends came to 19 bases. Germline V gene lookup returns CDR1 MNHEY and CDR2 SMNVEV (reference sequence). The CDR3 spells CASSPHRDTINEQYF. The CDR3 DNA follows: TGTGCCAGCAGTCCCCACCGGGACACCATAAACGAGCAGTACTTC.

This chain uses TRBV28 with TRBJ1-5; D is possibly TRBD1 (6 bases). Per the germline V gene, CDR1 is MDHEN and CDR2 is SYDVKM. The CDR3 is 15 residues long. V gave up 6 bases and J gave up 7 bases, with 19 bases separating them. The CDR3 region is CASRPPAGVGQPQHF. Written as DNA, the CDR3 is TGTGCCAGCAGACCTCCGGCAGGGGTGGGCCAGCCCCAGCATTTT. Combining the CDR3 with reference TRBV28 and TRBJ1-5 gives the whole variable domain DVKVTQSSRYLVKRTGEKVFLECVQDMDHENMFWYRQDPGLGLRLIYFSYDVKMKEKGDIPEGYSVSREKKERFSLILESASTNQTSMYLCASRPPAGVGQPQHFGDGTRLSIL.

This chain uses TRBV6-5 with TRBJ1-2; 7 bases are a match to TRBD1. Germline assignment: CDR1 MNHEY and CDR2 SVGAGI. The CDR3 is 15 amino acids. The ends lost 6 bases at V and 7 bases at J; junction bases unmatched: 14. The CDR3 coding sequence is TGTGCCAGCAGGACTCCCGACAGGGCTCGGGCTGGCTACACCTTC. This translates into CASRTPDRARAGYTF.

This clone was counted between two and nine times. The rearrangement uses TRBV28 and TRBJ1-5; D is ambiguous. Trimming took off 6 bases at V and 2 bases at J, with 8 bases between the two ends. CDR3 length: 13 amino acids. Germline CDR1 is MDHEN and CDR2 is SYDVKM. This CDR3 is CASRVIGNQPQHF. CDR3 in DNA: TGTGCCAGCAGGGTAATAGGCAATCAGCCCCAGCATTTT.

The chain employs TRBV10-3 and TRBJ1-2; no clear D. The V end lost 0 bases, the J end lost 4 bases, and 12 bases lay between the germline ends. The germline V gene encodes CDR1 ENHRY and CDR2 SYGVKD. The CDR3 extends over 15 amino acids. The CDR3 loop reads CAISESRGETYGYTF. DNA of the CDR3: TGTGCCATCAGTGAGTCTCGCGGGGAGACCTATGGCTACACCTTC.

This clone was counted between two and nine times. This chain connects TRBV19 to TRBJ1-2; 7 bases fit TRBD1. Unmatched junction bases numbered 17, after V lost 10 bases and J lost 3 bases. This CDR3 comprises 16 residues. CDR1 LNHDA and CDR2 SQIVND come from the germline V gene (reference sequence). DNA for the CDR3: TGTGCCACCTTTACCGGGACAGATGTACAGTACTATGGCTACACCTTC. As protein: CATFTGTDVQYYGYTF.

This clone was seen just once. This rearrangement joins TRBV9 to TRBJ2-7; 9 bases fit TRBD2. Trimming removed 3 bases from V and 5 bases from J; junction bases left unmatched: 9. This CDR3 spans 15 amino acids. Looked up from germline, CDR1 is SGDLS and CDR2 is YYNGEE. The CDR3 nucleotides read TGTGCCAGCAGCGCCCAACTAGCGGGCTTGGACGAGCAGTACTTC. This sequence encodes CASSAQLAGLDEQYF.

The chain carries TRBV2 and TRBJ1-2; 9 bases align to TRBD1. CDR3 length: 14 amino acids. V shed 4 bases and J 6 bases; nucleotides not matched to a gene: 6. Germline V gives CDR1 SNHLY, CDR2 FYNNEI. CDR3 nucleotide sequence: TGTGCCAGCAGTGGGGACAGGGCCCCTCATGGCTACACCTTC. Its protein product is CASSGDRAPHGYTF.

The chain couples TRBV7-2 to TRBJ2-7, with 10 positions matching TRBD2. Germline CDR1 reads SGHTA; CDR2 reads FQGNSA. This CDR3 has 16 amino acids. J gave up 5 bases and V 0 bases, and 7 bases lay outside the gene matches. CDR3 sequence: CASSLAHSGRSHEQYF. The CDR3 region has the DNA TGTGCCAGCAGCTTAGCGCATAGCGGGAGGAGCCACGAGCAGTACTTC.

This sequence joins TRBV27 and TRBJ2-2, with D perhaps TRBD2 (5 bases). The CDR3 loop spans 13 amino acids. Germline CDR1 reads MNHEY; CDR2 reads SMNVEV (reference sequence). The V end lost 2 bases, the J end lost 6 bases, and 7 bases lay between the germline ends. The CDR3 sequence is CASSLRGPGELFF. The CDR3 bases are TGTGCCAGCAGTTTAAGAGGGCCCGGGGAGCTGTTTTTT.

This clone was recorded a few times. This chain uses TRBV5-1 with TRBJ1-2; TRBD1 matches at 8 bases. CDR1 and CDR2 (germline): SGHRS, YFSETQ. There are 14 residues in the CDR3. The ends lost 7 bases at V and 2 bases at J; junction bases unmatched: 7. CDR3 nucleotide sequence: TGCGCCAGCCGACAGGGGACCCTAAACTATGGCTACACCTTC. Protein product: CASRQGTLNYGYTF. Based on the CDR3 plus reference TRBV5-1 and TRBJ1-2, the full variable domain is KAGVTQTPRYLIKTRGQQVTLSCSPISGHRSVSWYQQTPGQGLQFLFEYFSETQRNKGNFPGRFSGRQFSNSRSEMNVSTLELGDSALYLCASRQGTLNYGYTFGSGTRLTVV.

The rearrangement links TRBV7-2 to TRBJ1-2; D gene ambiguous. CDR1 and CDR2 (germline): SGHTA, FQGNSA. Trimming pared 1 base from V and 3 bases from J, leaving 6 bases between. The CDR3 is 13 residues long. CDR3 DNA: TGTGCCAGCAGCTTAGTGGCAGACTATGGCTACACCTTC. This encodes CASSLVADYGYTF.

This clone has more than one count but fewer than ten. This chain connects TRBV7-9 to TRBJ1-5; D not resolved. CDR1 SEHNR and CDR2 FQNEAQ come from the germline V gene (reference sequence). V was shortened by 5 bases and J by 8 bases, with 10 bases between the two germline ends. The CDR3 length is 12 residues. The CDR3 DNA is TGTGCCAGCAGCCAATACAGCAAGCCCCAGCATTTT. Translated: CASSQYSKPQHF.

This sequence joins TRBV11-2 and TRBJ2-1; 11 bases are shared with TRBD2. Germline assignment: CDR1 SGHAT and CDR2 FQNNGV. This CDR3 spans 15 amino acids. Losses at the gene ends were 5 bases for V and 9 bases for J; bases not matched to a gene: 9. The CDR3 DNA reads TGTGCCAGCAGCATTAGCGGGGGGGCCTCCGGTGAGCAGTTCTTC. It encodes CASSISGGASGEQFF.

The V and J genes are TRBV29-1 and TRBJ2-5; possibly TRBD2 for D (5 bases). Trimming took 4 bases from V and 4 from J, leaving 19 bases between them. The CDR3 length is 15 residues. CDR1 and CDR2 from the germline V gene are SQVTM and ANQGSEA. CDR3 nucleotide sequence: TGCAGCGTTGGAGGAAGAGGAGGAACAAGAGAGACCCAGTACTTC. It translates to CSVGGRGGTRETQYF.

The V and J genes are TRBV27 and TRBJ2-1; a weak D match, TRBD1 (6 bases). CDR1 and CDR2 from the germline V gene are MNHEY and SMNVEV (reference sequence). V was trimmed by 3 bases and J by 5 bases, leaving 11 bases between them. The CDR3 sequence is 14 residues long. The CDR3 coding sequence is TGTGCCAGCAGTTTTTTGGGGGCAAACAATGAGCAGTTCTTC. Residues: CASSFLGANNEQFF.

This clone was counted a single time. The chain couples TRBV9 to TRBJ2-7, with D possibly being TRBD2 (6 bases). The V end was cut by 0 bases, the J end by 2 bases, with 9 bases between. The CDR3 runs to 14 residues. The V gene's germline CDR1 is SGDLS and CDR2 YYNGEE. The CDR3 loop is CASSVGAGTYEQYF. The CDR3 DNA is TGTGCCAGCAGCGTAGGGGCGGGGACCTACGAGCAGTACTTC.

The chain employs TRBV7-2 and TRBJ2-7; possible D gene TRBD2, 6 bases. The CDR3 consists of 14 residues. CDR1 and CDR2 (germline): SGHTA, FQGNSA. V dropped 5 bases and J dropped 4 bases, with 15 bases sitting between them. The CDR3 region is CASSQELGGYEQYF. CDR3 bases: TGTGCCAGCAGCCAGGAACTCGGGGGATACGAGCAGTACTTC.